The clone carrying this T cell receptor (beta chain) was detected only a few times. These data come from a study of response to subunit inactivated influenza vaccine. Germline CDR1 reads SQVTM; CDR2 reads ANQGSEA. V lost 4 bases, J lost 10 bases, and 8 bases stayed unmatched. CDR3 length equals 12 residues. TCRdb reprocessed the RT-PCR reads via MiXCR and lists one record per CDR3 protein. In the table there are 450,000 to 600,000 distinct CDR3 sequences, under 8.5% of which are singletons. The clonotype comes from a man aged 45-69 years who received an inactivated influenza vaccine. This chain connects TRBV29-1 to TRBJ2-5, with 8 bases aligning to TRBD1. Material: PBMCs from blood, obtained less than 25 months after vaccination. CDR3 sequence: CSVVQGGSGQYF. The DNA of the CDR3 is TGCAGCGTTGTACAGGGGGGAAGTGGCCAGTACTTC. Full variable domain (outside the CDR3, taken from reference TRBV29-1 and TRBJ2-5): SAVISQKPSRDICQRGTSLTIQCQVDSQVTMMFWYRQQPGQSLTLIATANQGSEATYESGFVIDKFPISRPNLTFSTLTVSNMSPEDSSIYLCSVVQGGSGQYFGPGTRLLVL.